The source of this T cell receptor beta chain is a study of cytomegalovirus exposure and HLA in healthy donors. General observations from the study: DRB1 had the most TCR associations and HLA-C the fewest, a later analysis found, with rates varying by HLA locus. Earlier analysis found most TCR beta V segments productive about 90% or about 30% of the time.

Researchers ran the PCR with 60 Vbeta and 13 Jbeta primers. Profiled with immunoSEQ multiplex PCR; TCRdb holds only in-frame clones, not every one. The sample records roughly 180,000 clones, approximately 80% being singletons. The CDR3 has 16 amino acids. V lost 1 base to trimming and J lost 1 base; unmatched junction nucleotides: 4. Germline V gives CDR1 SGDLS, CDR2 YYNGEE. Of note for this clone: Its specificity is unknown.

The TCR sequence derives from a young man in good health and CMV-seronegative. This chain joins TRBV9 and TRBJ2-3; 9 positions agree with TRBD2. Sequenced: PBMCs. CDR3 nucleotide sequence: TGTGCCAGCAGCGTACAGGCTAGCGGGGGCACAGATACGCAGTATTTT. This sequence encodes CASSVQASGGTDTQYF. Supplemented by reference TRBV9 and TRBJ2-3, the full variable domain reads DSGVTQTPKHLITATGQRVTLRCSPRSGDLSVYWYQQSLDQGLQFLIQYYNGEERAKGNILERFSAQQFPDLHSELNLSSLELGDSALYFCASSVQASGGTDTQYFGPGTRLTVL.